The subject of this entry is one TCR beta chain. Trimming took 0 bases from V and 9 from J; bases not matched to a gene: 9. CDR3 length: 15 residues. Germline V lookup: CDR1 SGHRS, CDR2 YFSETQ. The source of the sample is a study of blood T cell repertoires in COVID-19. As for the study in general: Researchers got acute and convalescent COVID-19 samples from the United States, Italy and Spain. PBMCs, B-cell-depleted T cells, or T cells were the source of the cDNA or gDNA that made up the material.

Profiled with immunoSEQ multiplex PCR; TCRdb holds only in-frame clones, not every one. The sample lists 340,000 or so clones, about 83% occurring once. The chain joins TRBV5-1 to TRBJ2-4, with 7 bases aligning to TRBD1. The material sequenced was peripheral blood. This clonotype was obtained from a man between 25 and 39 years old with active or convalescent COVID-19. The CDR3 nucleotides read TGCGCCAGCAGCTTGGGGAACAGGGGAGTGAGCATTCAGTACTTC. Translation gives CASSLGNRGVSIQYF. Based on the CDR3 plus reference TRBV5-1 and TRBJ2-4, the full variable domain is KAGVTQTPRYLIKTRGQQVTLSCSPISGHRSVSWYQQTPGQGLQFLFEYFSETQRNKGNFPGRFSGRQFSNSRSEMNVSTLELGDSALYLCASSLGNRGVSIQYFGAGTRLSVL.